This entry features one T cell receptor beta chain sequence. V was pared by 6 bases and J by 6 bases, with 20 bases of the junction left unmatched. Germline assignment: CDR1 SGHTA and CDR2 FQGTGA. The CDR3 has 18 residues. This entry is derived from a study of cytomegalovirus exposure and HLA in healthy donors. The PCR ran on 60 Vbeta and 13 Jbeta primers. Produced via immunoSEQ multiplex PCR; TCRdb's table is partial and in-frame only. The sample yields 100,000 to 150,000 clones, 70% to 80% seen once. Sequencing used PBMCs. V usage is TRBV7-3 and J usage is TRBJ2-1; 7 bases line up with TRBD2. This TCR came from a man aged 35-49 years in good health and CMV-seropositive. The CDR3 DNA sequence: TGTGCCAGCAGTCCCAACCGGGCGGGAGTTGGATTGGTCAATGAGCAGTTCTTC. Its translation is CASSPNRAGVGLVNEQFF.